This T cell receptor (beta chain) came from a study of blood T cells in healthy people across ages (dated by TCRdb to about 2015). Background for the entire study: In model experiments, roughly one uniquely barcoded TCR beta cDNA molecule per two T cells was captured by template switching. The study measured age-related changes in TCR beta repertoire diversity using deep sequencing normalized with unique cDNA molecular identifiers. Donors were grouped into four age groups: young (average roughly 16 years), middle-aged (about 38), aged (around 60) and long-lived (about 82). To avoid experimental bias, donors of different ages were spread randomly across the sequencing lanes. For two donors (one aged 18 to 30 and one aged 80 or older), the study analyzed two additional independent replicas of 1 million unique cDNA reads from the same blood draw. The investigation overall reported the following: Observed TCR beta diversity per million T cells fell roughly linearly with age, and a significant reduction was already apparent by age roughly 40. The long-lived group showed more naive CD4+ T cells, fewer expanded clones and increased TCR diversity than the aged group, suggesting age selection. The CMV infection status of donors was not known, potentially confounding age-related changes in expanded clonotypes. Total diversity estimates from one million sequenced T cells were considered lower bounds and underestimates. Conclusive comparison of naive and antigen-experienced compartments was prevented by the profiling of bulk unsorted PBMCs. There was a strong correlation between observed TCR beta diversity and the percentage of naive T cells measured by flow cytometry.

Systemically healthy Caucasian individuals from Russia, some 36 in total and aged about 6 to 100 years, were included as donors. Ten milliliters of peripheral blood were drawn from each donor into EDTA-treated Vacutainer tubes. PBMCs were isolated by Ficoll-Paque density-gradient centrifugation, with at least 6 million obtained per sample. Trizol reagent was used to extract total RNA from PBMCs, with at least 5.5 micrograms per sample. For every donor, an aliquot of PBMCs went through flow cytometry to measure the percentages of naive CD45RAhigh/CD27high T cells. Library generation was performed with 5' RACE. Sequencing was performed on an Illumina HiSeq 2500. A second roughly 6 to 12 cycle PCR used a sample-barcoded 5' primer and a J-beta primer mix. A template-switch 5' adaptor carrying 12 random nucleotides introduced a unique molecular identifier onto each TCR beta cDNA molecule. At least 2.5 million CDR3-containing paired-end reads were obtained from each sample. First-strand cDNA was synthesized from all RNA with the Mint cDNA synthesis kit, primed by a TRBC-specific oligonucleotide. After uracil-DNA glycosylase treatment, a first 18-cycle PCR used universal primers M1SS and BC2_uni_R on all cDNA. The study's processing was this. For normalization, 1 million high-quality reads, each with a distinct molecular identifier, were randomly selected from each sample. Reads sharing molecular identifiers were discarded rather than binned into consensus sequences. MiTCR, set to a Q25 quality threshold and the strictest error-elimination algorithm, was used for CDR3 identification, clonotype clustering and error correction. A nonparametric unseen species model using Euler transformation provided a lower-bound estimate of total TCR beta diversity. TCRdb cleaned the public reads at Q25 with fastp, built clones with MiXCR and kept in-frame beta chains. Entries are consolidated by CDR3 protein sequence, retaining the most common genes and DNA. The V and J calls and clone size come from TCRdb's table, not from the authors' own analysis. This sample holds approximately 730,000 distinct CDR3 sequences; 50% to 65% were observed only once. The ten largest clones add up to around 40% of the sample.

In this sample, this clonotype turned up a few times. The antigen it recognizes is unknown. Within one base of it there is no much larger clone, and no base qualities were kept. This TCR was recovered from an elderly man in good health. The sequencing sample was made of blood.

Here is the DNA: TGCAGTGCTAGAACCGAGACAGGGGGATTTGGAGCCCTCCACTTT. It is translated as CSARTETGGFGALHF. Recombination joined TRBV20-1 with TRBJ1-6; the junction holds 9 bases that match TRBD1. The CDR3, from cysteine to phenylalanine, totals 15 residues. The sequence is cut down to CDR3 DNA, 45 bases in frame from base 1. V loses 2 bases at its end and J loses 14 bases; junction bases beyond the gene matches: 13. The germline V gene encodes CDR1 DFQATT and CDR2 SNEGSKA (reference sequence).